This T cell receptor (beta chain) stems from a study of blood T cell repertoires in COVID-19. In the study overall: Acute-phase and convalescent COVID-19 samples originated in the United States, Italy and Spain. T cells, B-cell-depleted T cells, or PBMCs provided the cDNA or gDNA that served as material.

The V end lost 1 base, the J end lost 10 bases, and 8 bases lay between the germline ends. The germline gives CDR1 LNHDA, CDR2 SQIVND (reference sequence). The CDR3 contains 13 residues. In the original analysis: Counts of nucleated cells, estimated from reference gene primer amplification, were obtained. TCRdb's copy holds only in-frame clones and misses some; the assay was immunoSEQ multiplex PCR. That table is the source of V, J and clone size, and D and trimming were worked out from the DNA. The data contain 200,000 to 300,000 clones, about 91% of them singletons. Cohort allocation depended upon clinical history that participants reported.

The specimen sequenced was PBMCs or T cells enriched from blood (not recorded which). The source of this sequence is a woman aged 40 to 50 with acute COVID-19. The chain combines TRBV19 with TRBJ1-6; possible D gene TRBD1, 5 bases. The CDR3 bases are TGTGCCAGTAGTATAGGGCGGGGCTCACCCCTCCACTTT. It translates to CASSIGRGSPLHF.